These 19 T cell receptor beta chains were all obtained from the same sample, sequenced in a study of vaccination effects on CD4 cells after COVID-19. Here immunoSEQ multiplex PCR was the method, and the copy in TCRdb shows in-frame clones only, minus some. The sample records approximately 19,000 clones, 70% to 85% being singletons. Their specific antigens are unknown. After expansion with viral peptide pools in the ViraFEST assay, antigen-specific CD4+ T cells were sequenced. Following 10 days of culture, CD4+ T cells were isolated. SARS-CoV-2 infection was confirmed by PCR in the person between March and December 2020. The sample here was CD4+ T cells from PBMCs cultured with a peptide pool, taken before COVID-19 vaccination. The receptors come from a human donor who had a prior SARS-CoV-2 infection.

V is TRBV19 and J is TRBJ2-1; 14 bases map to TRBD2. Looked up from germline, CDR1 is LNHDA and CDR2 is SQIVND (reference sequence). CDR3 length equals 16 residues. The J segment lost 8 bases and the V segment lost 1 base, leaving 4 bases of the junction unmatched. Written as DNA, the CDR3 is TGTGCCAGTAGTATAGTAAGGACTAGCGGGAGGTATGAGCAGTTCTTC. It specifies CASSIVRTSGRYEQFF.

Only one count was recorded for this clone. The chain carries TRBV4-1 and TRBJ2-5; 9 positions agree with TRBD2. Per germline, CDR1 MGHRA and CDR2 YSYEKL. The CDR3 is 19 residues long. V lost 4 bases and J lost 2; bases outside the gene matches: 17. CDR3 sequence (DNA): TGCGCCAGCAGCCCGGTCGGCGGGGGGGCCCTTAATATACAAGAGACCCAGTACTTC. This sequence encodes CASSPVGGGALNIQETQYF.

This clone was counted once. J is TRBJ2-7 and V is TRBV7-8, with TRBD2 matching over 8 bases. From germline, CDR1 is SGHVS and CDR2 FQNEAQ. V lost 5 bases, J lost 6 bases, and 12 bases stayed unmatched. This CDR3 comprises 15 residues. The CDR3 loop is CASSPWTSLLFEQYF. The DNA of the CDR3 is TGTGCCAGCAGCCCATGGACTAGCCTTCTTTTCGAGCAGTACTTC. The variable domain in full, completed from reference TRBV7-8 and TRBJ2-7, reads GAGVSQSPRYKVAKRGQDVALRCDPISGHVSLFWYQQALGQGPEFLTYFQNEAQLDKSGLPSDRFFAERPEGSVSTLKIQRTQQEDSAVYLCASSPWTSLLFEQYFGPGTRLTVT.

V usage is TRBV11-3 and J usage is TRBJ2-1; 8 bases are shared with TRBD2. The CDR3 totals 16 residues. V trimming: 5 bases; J trimming: 4 bases; junction bases outside the gene matches: 10. Germline V gives CDR1 SGHNT, CDR2 YENEEA. The CDR3 protein is CASSRNLAGRYNEQFF. CDR3 bases: TGTGCCAGCAGCCGCAACCTAGCGGGCCGGTACAATGAGCAGTTCTTC.

This clone was detected only once. The chain has TRBV5-1 and TRBJ1-2; D unclear. From germline, CDR1 is SGHRS and CDR2 YFSETQ. The CDR3 length is 14 residues. V lost 1 base and J 3 bases, leaving 10 bases between the germline ends. The CDR3 loop is CASSLTVEDYGYTF. CDR3 in DNA: TGCGCCAGCAGCTTGACGGTGGAGGACTATGGCTACACCTTC.

On this clone: A read error may account for a junction end that differs from germline. The V and J genes are TRBV7-7 and TRBJ2-7, with 9 bases matching TRBD1. The CDR3 extends over 14 amino acids. The germline gives CDR1 SSHAT, CDR2 FNYEAQ (reference sequence). The CDR3 region is CASSSGTGSYEQYF. As DNA, the CDR3 is TGTGCTAGCAGCTCCGGGACAGGGAGTTACGAGCAGTACTTC.

This chain joins TRBV11-2 and TRBJ2-7; no clear D. The CDR3 loop spans 14 amino acids. Germline CDR1 and CDR2: SGHAT and FQNNGV. Trimming cost V 5 bases and J 3 bases, with 14 bases left between them. CDR3 sequence reads: CASSVDSSSYEQYF. The CDR3 DNA reads TGTGCCAGCAGCGTCGACTCTTCCAGCTACGAGCAGTACTTC.

The chain carries TRBV18 and TRBJ1-1; D remains ambiguous. CDR1 and CDR2 (germline): KGHSH, LQKENI. The CDR3 sequence is 17 residues long. Deletions cut 0 bases from V and 1 base from J, with 15 bases between. The CDR3 loop is CASSPPQRGYKNTEAFF. As DNA, the CDR3 is TGTGCCAGCTCACCACCGCAGCGAGGTTACAAGAACACTGAAGCTTTCTTT.

The chain has TRBV15 and TRBJ1-2, with 9 bases aligning to TRBD1. Germline V lookup: CDR1 LNHNV, CDR2 YYDKDF (reference sequence). The length of the CDR3 is 15 residues. The trim removed 5 bases at V and 7 bases at J, leaving 11 bases unmatched. CDR3 coding DNA: TGTGCCACCAGCTTCCGGGACAGGGTTAATGTTGGCTACACCTTC. It specifies CATSFRDRVNVGYTF. Supplemented by reference TRBV15 and TRBJ1-2, the full variable domain reads DAMVIQNPRYQVTQFGKPVTLSCSQTLNHNVMYWYQQKSSQAPKLLFHYYDKDFNNEADTPDNFQSRRPNTSFCFLDIRSPGLGDTAMYLCATSFRDRVNVGYTFGSGTRLTVV.

The chain is built from TRBV18 and TRBJ1-2; 7 bases align to TRBD1. The CDR3 extends over 15 amino acids. Per the germline V gene, CDR1 is KGHSH and CDR2 is LQKENI. The trim removed 3 bases at V and 8 bases at J, leaving 12 bases unmatched. CDR3 coding DNA: TGTGCCAGCTCACCGAACCAACAGGGGCAAGGCGGCTACACCTTC. Encoded protein: CASSPNQQGQGGYTF.

About this clone itself: In the same sample, other DNA sequences code for this CDR3. The rearrangement uses TRBV4-2 and TRBJ2-7; D is perhaps TRBD2 (6 bases). Germline assignment: CDR1 LGHNA and CDR2 YNFKEQ. This CDR3 contains 15 residues. Trimming removed 4 bases from V and 4 bases from J, with 17 bases in between. The CDR3 spells CASSRSGTGDYEQYF. The CDR3 coding sequence is TGTGCCAGCAGCCGCTCCGGGACGGGGGATTACGAGCAGTACTTC.

This clone has a handful of counts. This sequence joins TRBV27 and TRBJ1-2; a possible D gene is TRBD1 (6 bases). The CDR3 has 14 amino acids. CDR1 is MNHEY, CDR2 SMNVEV, per germline (reference sequence). Trimming took off 8 bases at V and 3 bases at J, with 16 bases between the two ends. The CDR3 DNA sequence: TGTGCCAGCGGTTCGTGGGGGGCTGACTATGGCTACACCTTC. It specifies CASGSWGADYGYTF.

The genes are TRBV5-1 and TRBJ2-5, with 8 bases that match TRBD2. This CDR3 spans 17 amino acids. Germline trimming cut 3 bases from V and 1 base from J; bases unmatched to any gene: 11. Germline V gene data show CDR1 as SGHRS and CDR2 as YFSETQ. The CDR3 is CASSSGISGMRQETQYF. The DNA for the CDR3 is TGCGCCAGCAGCTCGGGCATTAGCGGGATGCGCCAAGAGACCCAGTACTTC.

This clone was seen a single time. The rearrangement joins TRBV4-2 to TRBJ2-2; 10 bases fit TRBD2. The germline CDR1 and CDR2 sequences are LGHNA and YNFKEQ. The CDR3 extends over 16 amino acids. The V gene end was trimmed by 1 base and the J gene end by 4 bases; junction bases not matched to a gene: 3. CDR3 bases: TGTGCCAGCAGCCAAGTAGCGGGAGGCGGCACCGGGGAGCTGTTTTTT. Its protein product is CASSQVAGGGTGELFF.

About this clone: Other DNA sequences within the sample encode an identical CDR3. The genes are TRBV7-9 and TRBJ2-4; D might be TRBD2 (6 bases). CDR1 SEHNR and CDR2 FQNEAQ come from the germline V gene (reference sequence). The CDR3 spans 15 residues. V lost 5 bases and J 0 bases, leaving 11 bases between the germline ends. The CDR3 sequence is CASSLVGGAKNIQYF. As DNA, the CDR3 is TGTGCCAGCAGCCTCGTGGGGGGAGCCAAAAACATTCAGTACTTC.

The chain joins TRBV9 to TRBJ2-3, with D tentatively TRBD2 (5 bases). The CDR3 extends over 14 amino acids. Trimming removed 5 bases at V and 0 bases at J, with 10 bases between. CDR1 and CDR2 (germline): SGDLS, YYNGEE. CDR3 protein: CASSVGGSTDTQYF. For the CDR3, the DNA is TGTGCCAGCAGTGTCGGCGGGAGCACAGATACGCAGTATTTT.

To note about this clone: Germline is not matched at one junction end, which may reflect a read error. J is TRBJ2-7 and V is TRBV7-2, with 10 bases lining up with TRBD1. CDR3 length equals 13 residues. Looked up from germline, CDR1 is SGHTA and CDR2 is FQGNSA. This CDR3 reads CASSPFGQGETSF. The CDR3 nucleotides read TGTGCCAGCAGCCCATTTGGACAGGGGGAAACCTCCTTC.

This clone was found a few times. This sequence joins TRBV30 and TRBJ1-1; no reliable D call. The CDR3 length is 12 residues. The germline V gene encodes CDR1 GTSNPN and CDR2 SVGIG (reference sequence). V lost 3 bases and J 1 base, leaving 6 bases between the germline ends. The chain's CDR3 is CAWRSGNTEAFF. CDR3 in DNA: TGTGCCTGGAGAAGCGGGAACACTGAAGCTTTCTTT.

The chain has TRBV1 and TRBJ2-3; the DNA was not used to check the table's D call, TRBD1. TRBV1 is a pseudogene locus. The CDR3 totals 16 residues. CDR3 nucleotide sequence: TGCACCAGCAGCCAAGATGTTAGGGGGAGCACAGATACGCAGTATTTT. It codes for CTSSQDVRGSTDTQYF.